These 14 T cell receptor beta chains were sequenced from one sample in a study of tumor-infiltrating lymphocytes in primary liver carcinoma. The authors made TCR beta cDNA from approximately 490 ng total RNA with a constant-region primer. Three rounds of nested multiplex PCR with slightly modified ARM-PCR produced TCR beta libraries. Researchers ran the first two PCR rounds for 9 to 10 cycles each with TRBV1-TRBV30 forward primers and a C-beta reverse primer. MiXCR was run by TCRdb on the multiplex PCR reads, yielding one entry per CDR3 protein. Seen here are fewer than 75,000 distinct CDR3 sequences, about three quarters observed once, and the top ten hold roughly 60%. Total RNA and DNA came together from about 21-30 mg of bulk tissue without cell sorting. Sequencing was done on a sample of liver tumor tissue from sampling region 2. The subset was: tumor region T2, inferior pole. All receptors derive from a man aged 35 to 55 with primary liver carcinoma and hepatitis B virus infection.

The CDR3 here is CASSRLGGDTQYF. DNA of the CDR3: TGCGCCAGCAGCCGTCTGGGAGGGGATACGCAGTATTTT. V is TRBV4-1 and J is TRBJ2-3, with 7 nucleotides matching TRBD2. Per germline, CDR1 MGHRA and CDR2 YSYEKL. V trimming: 4 bases; J trimming: 6 bases; junction bases outside the gene matches: 4. This CDR3 contains 13 residues.

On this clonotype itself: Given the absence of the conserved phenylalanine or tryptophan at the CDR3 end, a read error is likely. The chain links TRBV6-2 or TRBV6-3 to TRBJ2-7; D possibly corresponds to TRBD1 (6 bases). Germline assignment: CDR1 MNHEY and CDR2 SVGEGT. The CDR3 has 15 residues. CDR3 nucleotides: TGTGCCAGCAGTTACTCGAGGACAGCAGCCTATGAGCAGTACTCC. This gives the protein CASSYSRTAAYEQYS.

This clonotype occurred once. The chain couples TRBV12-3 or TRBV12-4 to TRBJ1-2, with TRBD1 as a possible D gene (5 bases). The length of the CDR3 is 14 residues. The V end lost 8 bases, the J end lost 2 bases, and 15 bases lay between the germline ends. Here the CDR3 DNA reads TGTGCCAGCCTCGGACAAGGGGCAAACTATGGCTACACCTTC. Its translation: CASLGQGANYGYTF.

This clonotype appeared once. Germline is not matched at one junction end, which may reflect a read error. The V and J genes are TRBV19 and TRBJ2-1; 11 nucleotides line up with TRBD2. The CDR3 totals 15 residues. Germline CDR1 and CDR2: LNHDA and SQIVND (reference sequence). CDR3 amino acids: CASRLTSGRTDEEFF. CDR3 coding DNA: TGTGCCAGTAGGCTAACTAGCGGGAGAACGGATGAGGAGTTCTTC.

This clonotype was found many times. CDR3 amino acids: CASSPLPDSNTEAFF. The CDR3 DNA is TGTGCCAGCTCACCACTCCCGGACTCGAACACTGAAGCTTTCTTT. This rearrangement joins TRBV18 to TRBJ1-1; D gene uncertain. This CDR3 comprises 15 residues. V dropped 1 base and J dropped 1 base, with 10 bases sitting between them. Germline assignment: CDR1 KGHSH and CDR2 LQKENI. The entire variable domain, with the rest obtained from reference TRBV18 and TRBJ1-1, is as follows: NAGVMQNPRHLVRRRGQEARLRCSPMKGHSHVYWYRQLPEEGLKFMVYLQKENIIDESGMPKERFSAEFPKEGPSILRIQQVVRGDSAAYFCASSPLPDSNTEAFFGQGTRLTVV.

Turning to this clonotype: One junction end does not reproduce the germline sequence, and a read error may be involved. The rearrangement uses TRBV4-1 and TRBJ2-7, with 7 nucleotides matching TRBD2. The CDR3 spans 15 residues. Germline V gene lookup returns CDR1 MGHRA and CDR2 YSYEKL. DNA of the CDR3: TGCGCCGGCAGCCAAGATATAGGGCGGGAGTATGAGCAATACTTC. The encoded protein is CAGSQDIGREYEQYF.

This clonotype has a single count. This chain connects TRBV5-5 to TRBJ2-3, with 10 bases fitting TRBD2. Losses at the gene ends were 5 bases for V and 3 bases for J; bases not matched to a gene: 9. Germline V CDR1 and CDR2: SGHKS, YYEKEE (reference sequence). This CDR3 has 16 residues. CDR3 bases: TGTGCCAGCAGGACCCTAAGCGGGAGGGGAACAGATACGCAGTATTTT. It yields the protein CASRTLSGRGTDTQYF.

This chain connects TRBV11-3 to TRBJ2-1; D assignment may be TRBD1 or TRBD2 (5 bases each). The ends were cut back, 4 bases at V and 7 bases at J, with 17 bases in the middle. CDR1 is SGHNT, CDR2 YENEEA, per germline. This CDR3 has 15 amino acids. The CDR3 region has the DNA TGTGCCAGCAGCTCCGGGGCCAGAGAGATTAATGAGCAGTTCTTC. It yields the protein CASSSGAREINEQFF.

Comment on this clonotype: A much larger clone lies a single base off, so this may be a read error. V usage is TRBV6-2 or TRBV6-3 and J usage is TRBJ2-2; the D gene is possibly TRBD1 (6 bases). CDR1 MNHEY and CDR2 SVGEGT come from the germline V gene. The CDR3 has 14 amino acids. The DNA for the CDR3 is TGTGCCAGCAGCGAGAACAGGGAGACCGAGGAGCTGTTTTTT. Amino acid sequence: CASSENRETEELFF.

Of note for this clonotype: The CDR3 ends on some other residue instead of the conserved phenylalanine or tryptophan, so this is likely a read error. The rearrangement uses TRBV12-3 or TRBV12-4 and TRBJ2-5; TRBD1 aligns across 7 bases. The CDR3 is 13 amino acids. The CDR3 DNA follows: TGTGCCAGCAGTTTGGTGCAGGGGGAGACTCAGTACCTC. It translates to CASSLVQGETQYL.

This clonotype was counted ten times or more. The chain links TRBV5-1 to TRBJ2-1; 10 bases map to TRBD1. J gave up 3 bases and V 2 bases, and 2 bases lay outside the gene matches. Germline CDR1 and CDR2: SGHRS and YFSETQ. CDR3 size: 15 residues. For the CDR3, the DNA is TGCGCCAGCAGCTTCGGGACAGGGGTCTACAATGAGCAGTTCTTC. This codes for CASSFGTGVYNEQFF.

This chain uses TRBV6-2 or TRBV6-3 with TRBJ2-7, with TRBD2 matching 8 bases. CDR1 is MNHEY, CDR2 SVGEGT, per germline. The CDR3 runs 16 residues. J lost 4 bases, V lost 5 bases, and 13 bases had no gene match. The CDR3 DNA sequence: TGTGCCAGCAGTCCCCAAAGCGGGAGAGTCGATTACGAGCAGTACTTC. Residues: CASSPQSGRVDYEQYF.

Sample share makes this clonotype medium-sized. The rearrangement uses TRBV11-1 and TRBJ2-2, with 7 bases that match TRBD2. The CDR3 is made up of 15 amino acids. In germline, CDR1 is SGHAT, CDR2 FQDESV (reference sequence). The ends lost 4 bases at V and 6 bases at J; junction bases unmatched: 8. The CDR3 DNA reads TGTGCCAGCAGCTCAGCGGGACTTCCTCCCGGGGAGCTGTTTTTT. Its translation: CASSSAGLPPGELFF.

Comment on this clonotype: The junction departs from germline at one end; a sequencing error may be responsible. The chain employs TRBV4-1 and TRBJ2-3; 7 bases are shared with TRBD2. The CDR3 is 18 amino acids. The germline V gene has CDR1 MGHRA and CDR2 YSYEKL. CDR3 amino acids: CANSQTISLAEVTDTQYF. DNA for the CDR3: TGCGCCAACAGCCAGACCATTTCCCTAGCGGAAGTCACCGATACGCAGTATTTT.